The clone carrying this T cell receptor (beta chain) was picked up one time. This sample is drawn from a study of blood T cell repertoires in COVID-19. About the study: PBMCs, B-cell-depleted T cells, or T cells were the source of the cDNA or gDNA that made up the material.

Trimming left V 5 bases short and J 2 bases short, with 15 bases between. Germline lookup yields CDR1 MDHEN and CDR2 SYDVKM. The CDR3 has 16 residues. In the authors' methods: Amplifying reference gene primers gave estimates of nucleated cell counts. Only in-frame clones appear in the TCRdb table, and some are missing; sequencing was by immunoSEQ multiplex PCR. The V and J calls and clone size were taken over from that table, and D and trimming were inferred from the DNA. The data show 65,000 to 100,000 clones, around nine tenths seen once. J is TRBJ2-2 and V is TRBV28, with a possible D match to TRBD2 (6 bases). Sequencing used peripheral blood. This clonotype was sampled from a woman older than 75 with acute or convalescent COVID-19. The CDR3 is CASSRRRGVNTGELFF. In DNA form, the CDR3 reads TGTGCCAGCAGTAGAAGGCGGGGAGTCAACACCGGGGAGCTGTTTTTT.